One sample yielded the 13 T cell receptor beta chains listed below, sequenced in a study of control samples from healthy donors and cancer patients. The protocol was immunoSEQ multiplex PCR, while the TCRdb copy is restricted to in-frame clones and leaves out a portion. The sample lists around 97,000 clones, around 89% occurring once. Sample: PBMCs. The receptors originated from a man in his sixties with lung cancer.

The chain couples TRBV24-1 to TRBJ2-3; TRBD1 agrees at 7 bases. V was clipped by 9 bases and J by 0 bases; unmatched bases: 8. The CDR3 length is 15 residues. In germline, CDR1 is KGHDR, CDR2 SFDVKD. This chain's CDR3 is CATQGGRASTDTQYF. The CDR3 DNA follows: TGTGCCACCCAAGGGGGCAGGGCGAGCACAGATACGCAGTATTTT.

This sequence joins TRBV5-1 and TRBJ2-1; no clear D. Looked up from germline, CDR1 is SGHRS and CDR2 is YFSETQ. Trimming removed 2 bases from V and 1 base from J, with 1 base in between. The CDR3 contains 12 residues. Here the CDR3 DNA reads TGCGCCAGCAGCTTATCCTACAATGAGCAGTTCTTC. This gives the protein CASSLSYNEQFF.

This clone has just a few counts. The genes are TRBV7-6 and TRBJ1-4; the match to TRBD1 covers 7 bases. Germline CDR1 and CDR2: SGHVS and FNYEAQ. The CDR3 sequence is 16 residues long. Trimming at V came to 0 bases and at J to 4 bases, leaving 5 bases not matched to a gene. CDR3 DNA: TGTGCCAGCAGCTTAGCGAGGCAGGGGGGTAATGAAAAACTGTTTTTT. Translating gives CASSLARQGGNEKLFF.

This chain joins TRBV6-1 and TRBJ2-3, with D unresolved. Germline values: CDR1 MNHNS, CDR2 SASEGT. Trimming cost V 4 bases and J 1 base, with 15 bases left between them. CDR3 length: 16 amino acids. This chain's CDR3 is CASSGDPKRGTDTQYF. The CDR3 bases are TGTGCCAGCAGTGGCGACCCAAAAAGGGGCACAGATACGCAGTATTTT.

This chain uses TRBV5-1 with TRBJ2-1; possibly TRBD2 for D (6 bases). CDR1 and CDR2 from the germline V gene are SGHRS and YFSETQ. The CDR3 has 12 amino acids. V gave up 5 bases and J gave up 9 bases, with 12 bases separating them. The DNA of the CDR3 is TGCGCCAGCAGAGGAGGGGCAGGTGAGCAGTTCTTC. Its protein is CASRGGAGEQFF.

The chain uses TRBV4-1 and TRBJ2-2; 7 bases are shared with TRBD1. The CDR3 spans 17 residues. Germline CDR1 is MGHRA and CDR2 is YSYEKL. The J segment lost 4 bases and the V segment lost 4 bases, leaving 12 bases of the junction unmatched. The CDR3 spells CASSLRQGITTTGELFF. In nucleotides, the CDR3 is TGCGCCAGCAGCCTACGACAGGGTATAACGACCACCGGGGAGCTGTTTTTT.

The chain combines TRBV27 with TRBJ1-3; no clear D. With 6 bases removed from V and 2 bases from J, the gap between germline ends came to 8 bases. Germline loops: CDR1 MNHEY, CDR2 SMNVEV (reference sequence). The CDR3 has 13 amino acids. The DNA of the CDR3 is TGTGCCAGCAGGGAGTGGGCTGGAAACACCATATATTTT. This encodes CASREWAGNTIYF.

For the CDR3, the DNA is TGTGCCAGCAGAGCAGATACGCAGTATTTT. Its protein is CASRADTQYF. This chain links TRBV2 with TRBJ2-3; D unresolved. The CDR3 spans 10 residues. CDR1 and CDR2 (germline): SNHLY, FYNNEI. Between the trimmed V and J ends, which lost 6 bases and 4 bases, there was a span of 2 bases.

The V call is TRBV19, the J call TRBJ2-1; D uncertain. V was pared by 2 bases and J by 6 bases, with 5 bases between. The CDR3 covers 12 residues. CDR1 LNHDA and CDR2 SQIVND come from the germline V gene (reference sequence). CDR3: CASSILPNEQFF. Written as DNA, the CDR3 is TGTGCCAGTAGTATACTCCCCAATGAGCAGTTCTTC.

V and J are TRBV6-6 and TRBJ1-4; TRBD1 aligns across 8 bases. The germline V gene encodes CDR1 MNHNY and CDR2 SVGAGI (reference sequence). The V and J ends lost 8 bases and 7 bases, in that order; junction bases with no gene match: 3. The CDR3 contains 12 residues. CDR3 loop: CASGQGPEKLFF. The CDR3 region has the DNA TGTGCCAGCGGACAGGGTCCTGAAAAACTGTTTTTT.

The CDR3 sequence is CASSSRAGVIGNQPQHF. The DNA for the CDR3 is TGCGCCAGCAGCTCCCGGGCGGGGGTTATCGGCAATCAGCCCCAGCATTTT. The chain is built from TRBV5-1 and TRBJ1-5, with D possibly being TRBD1 (5 bases). The germline V gene encodes CDR1 SGHRS and CDR2 YFSETQ. This CDR3 is built from 17 residues. The ends were cut back, 3 bases at V and 2 bases at J, with 18 bases in the middle.

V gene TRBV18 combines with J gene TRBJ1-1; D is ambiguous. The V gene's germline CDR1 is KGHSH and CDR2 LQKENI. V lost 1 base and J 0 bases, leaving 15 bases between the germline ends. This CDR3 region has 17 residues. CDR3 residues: CASSPLSLGQVNTEAFF. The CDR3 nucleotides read TGTGCCAGCTCACCACTATCGCTGGGTCAGGTGAACACTGAAGCTTTCTTT.

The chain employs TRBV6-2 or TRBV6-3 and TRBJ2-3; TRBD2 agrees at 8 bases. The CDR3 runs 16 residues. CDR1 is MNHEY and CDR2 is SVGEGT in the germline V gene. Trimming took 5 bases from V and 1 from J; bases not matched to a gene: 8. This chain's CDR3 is CASSPLGRGGTDTQYF. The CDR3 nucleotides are TGTGCCAGCAGTCCCCTAGGGCGGGGGGGCACAGATACGCAGTATTTT.